The 32 T cell receptor beta chains in this list originate from one sample, sequenced in a study of T cell changes during pregnancy in multiple sclerosis. Libraries were prepared by immunoSEQ multiplex PCR; TCRdb keeps only in-frame clonotypes and omits some of them. The sample includes about 93,000 clones, about nine tenths of them seen just once. Specimen: peripheral blood, collected after pregnancy. The source is a female donor in good health, enrolled as a control in a pregnancy study.

The V call is TRBV18, the J call TRBJ2-2, with unresolved D. In germline, CDR1 is KGHSH, CDR2 LQKENI. This CDR3 comprises 14 residues. V was cut by 2 bases and J by 1 base, with 5 bases left in between. The CDR3 region is CASSPDMNTGELFF. The CDR3 DNA is TGTGCCAGCTCACCAGACATGAACACCGGGGAGCTGTTTTTT.

This clone has a handful of counts. The chain combines TRBV9 with TRBJ1-4; D call uncertain. The CDR3 runs to 13 residues. Trimming left V 0 bases short and J 6 bases short, with 6 bases between. Germline CDR1 reads SGDLS; CDR2 reads YYNGEE. The CDR3 DNA is TGTGCCAGCAGCGTAGGCGGTGATGAAAAACTGTTTTTT. Protein product: CASSVGGDEKLFF.

The rearrangement uses TRBV5-1 and TRBJ1-3; 8 nucleotides agree with TRBD1. Germline loops: CDR1 SGHRS, CDR2 YFSETQ. The CDR3 length is 17 residues. V dropped 5 bases and J dropped 3; count of bases not matched to a gene: 13. The CDR3 spells CASRRWAGGEGGNTIYF. The CDR3 DNA follows: TGCGCCAGCAGACGCTGGGCAGGGGGCGAAGGTGGAAACACCATATATTTT.

The rearrangement uses TRBV4-3 and TRBJ2-7, with D possibly TRBD1 on 6 matching bases. Between the trimmed V and J ends, which lost 3 bases and 2 bases, there was a span of 17 bases. Looked up from germline, CDR1 is LGHNA and CDR2 is YSLEER. This CDR3 spans 16 amino acids. CDR3 DNA: TGCGCCAGCAGCCACACCTCGGACAGCTCTACCTACGAGCAGTACTTC. Translated: CASSHTSDSSTYEQYF.

The genes are TRBV10-2 and TRBJ1-2; 7 bases match TRBD1. The ends lost 6 bases at V and 6 bases at J; junction bases unmatched: 1. There are 11 residues in the CDR3. Germline loops: CDR1 WSHSY, CDR2 SAAADI. The CDR3 sequence: CASRGQDGYTF. In DNA form, the CDR3 reads TGCGCCAGCAGAGGACAGGATGGCTACACCTTC.

V and J are TRBV19 and TRBJ2-3, with 13 bases that match TRBD2. Trimming took 9 bases from V and 3 from J; bases not matched to a gene: 12. The CDR3 sequence is 17 residues long. CDR1 is LNHDA, CDR2 SQIVND, per germline (reference sequence). The DNA for the CDR3 is TGTGCCAGACGACTAGCGGGGGGATCGACCAATACAGATACGCAGTATTTT. Its protein product is CARRLAGGSTNTDTQYF.

This clone was seen only once. The rearrangement uses TRBV4-3 and TRBJ2-3, with TRBD2 identical over 10 bases. The CDR3 consists of 17 residues. V lost 0 bases to trimming and J lost 4 bases; unmatched junction nucleotides: 7. Germline assignment: CDR1 LGHNA and CDR2 YSLEER. CDR3 region: CASSQDYKRGGPDTQYF. In DNA, the CDR3 is TGCGCCAGCAGCCAAGATTATAAGCGGGGGGGCCCAGATACGCAGTATTTT.

This sequence joins TRBV7-9 and TRBJ1-5; D gene ambiguous. V lost 1 base and J lost 6, with 4 bases in between. The CDR3 contains 12 residues. The germline gives CDR1 SEHNR, CDR2 FQNEAQ (reference sequence). The CDR3 DNA reads as TGTGCCAGCAGCTTAGGGAGTCAGCCCCAGCATTTT. Translation gives CASSLGSQPQHF.

The rearrangement links TRBV30 to TRBJ2-7, with D maybe TRBD2 (6 bases). Germline V gives CDR1 GTSNPN, CDR2 SVGIG (reference sequence). V was cut by 5 bases and J by 6 bases, with 14 bases left in between. The CDR3 has 12 residues. The DNA for the CDR3 is TGTGCCTGGGCGGGGCAGGCGTCCGAGCAGTACTTC. This codes for CAWAGQASEQYF.

V and J are TRBV2 and TRBJ1-5; TRBD1 agrees at 8 bases. This CDR3 has 14 amino acids. The ends lost 6 bases at V and 7 bases at J; junction bases unmatched: 8. CDR1 and CDR2 from the germline V gene are SNHLY and FYNNEI. The CDR3 DNA is TGTGCCAGCAGGGGGACAGGCAATGAACAGCCCCAGCATTTT. It yields the protein CASRGTGNEQPQHF.

The chain is built from TRBV25-1 and TRBJ1-4, with TRBD1 identical over 12 bases. This CDR3 region has 15 residues. After removal of 7 bases from V and 4 bases from J, the junction contained 4 bases not matched to a gene. CDR1 is MGHDK and CDR2 is SYGVNS in the germline V gene. CDR3 sequence (DNA): TGTGCCAGCAAAGGGACAGGGGGCCTTAATGAAAAACTGTTTTTT. Its protein is CASKGTGGLNEKLFF.

The V and J genes are TRBV7-2 and TRBJ2-7, with no clear D. The V end lost 2 bases, the J end lost 4 bases, and 6 bases lay between the germline ends. CDR1 is SGHTA, CDR2 FQGNSA, per germline. The CDR3 contains 12 residues. The CDR3 nucleotides are TGTGCCAGCAGCTTAAACCTATACGAGCAGTACTTC. It is translated as CASSLNLYEQYF. Full variable domain (remainder filled in from reference TRBV7-2 and TRBJ2-7): GAGVSQSPSNKVTEKGKDVELRCDPISGHTALYWYRQSLGQGLEFLIYFQGNSAPDKSGLPSDRFSAERTGGSVSTLTIQRTQQEDSAVYLCASSLNLYEQYFGPGTRLTVT.

This chain connects TRBV25-1 to TRBJ1-6, with D possibly TRBD1 on 5 matching bases. CDR1 is MGHDK and CDR2 is SYGVNS in the germline V gene. This CDR3 has 17 residues. The ends were cut back, 1 base at V and 0 bases at J, with 10 bases in the middle. The chain's CDR3 is CASSESGVGSYNSPLHF. CDR3 in DNA: TGTGCCAGCAGTGAATCGGGGGTGGGCTCCTATAATTCACCCCTCCACTTT.

The gene calls are TRBV7-2 and TRBJ1-1; weak D call: TRBD1 (5 bases). The ends were cut back, 3 bases at V and 3 bases at J, with 11 bases in the middle. This CDR3 contains 14 residues. The germline V gene encodes CDR1 SGHTA and CDR2 FQGNSA. The CDR3, as DNA: TGTGCCAGCAGCTTTACAGGCTGGGACACTGAAGCTTTCTTT. It yields the protein CASSFTGWDTEAFF.

The chain combines TRBV5-6 with TRBJ2-2; TRBD1 matches at 9 bases. This CDR3 is built from 15 residues. CDR1 SGHDT and CDR2 YYEEEE come from the germline V gene. Trimming at V came to 7 bases and at J to 6 bases, leaving 10 bases not matched to a gene. CDR3 protein: CASVYRQGVPGELFF. The CDR3 DNA reads TGTGCCAGCGTCTATAGACAGGGGGTTCCCGGGGAGCTGTTTTTT.

V usage is TRBV10-3 and J usage is TRBJ2-7; D is unresolved. This CDR3 has 14 amino acids. CDR1 ENHRY and CDR2 SYGVKD come from the germline V gene. Trimming pared 4 bases from V and 0 bases from J, leaving 10 bases between. The CDR3 loop is CAISVDTSSYEQYF. The CDR3 nucleotides read TGTGCCATCAGTGTAGACACCTCCTCCTACGAGCAGTACTTC.

The chain has TRBV5-6 and TRBJ1-1; D may be TRBD1 (5 bases). This CDR3 has 14 residues. Germline CDR1 reads SGHDT; CDR2 reads YYEEEE. Deletions cut 0 bases from V and 1 base from J, with 7 bases between. In DNA, the CDR3 is TGTGCCAGCAGCTTGGACAGGAGGAACACTGAAGCTTTCTTT. Amino acid sequence: CASSLDRRNTEAFF.

The gene calls are TRBV19 and TRBJ1-3; D not certain. Germline assignment: CDR1 LNHDA and CDR2 SQIVND (reference sequence). The V gene lost 3 bases and the J gene lost 7 bases, with 16 bases spanning the gap. This CDR3 is 15 amino acids long. The CDR3 sequence: CASSIKGLSKNTIYF. The CDR3 nucleotides are TGTGCCAGTAGTATTAAAGGACTTTCAAAGAACACCATATATTTT.

This chain uses TRBV15 with TRBJ1-5; weak D call: TRBD1 (6 bases). Germline V gene lookup returns CDR1 LNHNV and CDR2 YYDKDF (reference sequence). The CDR3 totals 16 residues. V lost 6 bases to trimming and J lost 2 bases, with 17 bases between them. CDR3 nucleotide sequence: TGTGCCACCAGTACCGGGACACAATATGGCAATCAGCCCCAGCATTTT. Protein: CATSTGTQYGNQPQHF.

This rearrangement joins TRBV6-1 to TRBJ1-2, with D possibly being TRBD1 (6 bases). The CDR3 runs to 13 residues. V was trimmed by 8 bases and J by 6 bases, leaving 16 bases between them. CDR1 is MNHNS, CDR2 SASEGT, per germline. The CDR3 reads CASDEQGLDGYTF. Written as DNA, the CDR3 is TGTGCCAGCGATGAACAGGGCTTGGATGGCTACACCTTC.

The rearrangement joins TRBV28 to TRBJ2-3, with 7 bases matching TRBD1. The V gene end was trimmed by 8 bases and the J gene end by 2 bases; junction bases not matched to a gene: 4. Germline V CDR1 and CDR2: MDHEN, SYDVKM. The CDR3 contains 13 residues. The CDR3 DNA reads TGTGCCAGCTCGGGACAGCACACAGATACGCAGTATTTT. It specifies CASSGQHTDTQYF. The full variable domain, completed using reference TRBV28 and TRBJ2-3, is DVKVTQSSRYLVKRTGEKVFLECVQDMDHENMFWYRQDPGLGLRLIYFSYDVKMKEKGDIPEGYSVSREKKERFSLILESASTNQTSMYLCASSGQHTDTQYFGPGTRLTVL.

The chain carries TRBV4-2 and TRBJ1-2; no firm D call. The CDR3 consists of 15 residues. Per the germline V gene, CDR1 is LGHNA and CDR2 is YNFKEQ. V shed 3 bases and J shed 9 bases, with 20 bases lying between them. The CDR3 loop is CASSQGSGPSQSYTF. As DNA, the CDR3 is TGTGCCAGCAGCCAGGGCTCAGGTCCCTCTCAGAGCTACACCTTC.

This clone was recorded only once. The gene calls are TRBV11-2 and TRBJ1-5; D uncertain. There are 14 residues in the CDR3. Trimming shortened V by 3 bases and J by 1 base, and 7 bases separated the two germline ends. The germline V gene has CDR1 SGHAT and CDR2 FQNNGV. DNA for the CDR3: TGTGCCAGCAGCTTGAGCCCGAGCAATCAGCCCCAGCATTTT. Its protein product is CASSLSPSNQPQHF.

This clone was recorded once. The chain has TRBV5-5 and TRBJ1-4, with 8 bases that match TRBD1. Germline lookup yields CDR1 SGHKS and CDR2 YYEKEE (reference sequence). The CDR3 extends over 14 amino acids. V was pared by 2 bases and J by 8 bases, with 5 bases of the junction left unmatched. CDR3 coding DNA: TGTGCCAGCAGCTTACCAGGGGGCGCAGAAAAACTGTTTTTT. Amino acids: CASSLPGGAEKLFF.

Regarding this clone: Germline and junction disagree at one end, which may indicate a read error. The rearrangement joins TRBV5-4 to TRBJ1-6; tentative D call: TRBD1 (6 bases). CDR3 length: 17 amino acids. Germline V gives CDR1 SGHNT, CDR2 YYREEE (reference sequence). Here the CDR3 reads CASSLTWTAQTNSPPHF. The CDR3 bases are TGTGCCAGCAGCTTGACCTGGACAGCCCAGACTAATTCACCCCCCCACTTT.

The rearrangement joins TRBV4-1 to TRBJ1-2, with D perhaps TRBD1 (6 bases). V shed 8 bases and J shed 4 bases, with 14 bases lying between them. The CDR3 has 13 residues. Germline CDR1 MGHRA, CDR2 YSYEKL. CDR3 DNA sequence: TGCGCCAGCGGTTGGGGAGGGGGCTATGGCTACACCTTC. Translating it yields CASGWGGGYGYTF.

V usage is TRBV7-8 and J usage is TRBJ2-3; 14 bases fit TRBD2. Losses at the gene ends were 5 bases for V and 2 bases for J; bases not matched to a gene: 6. Germline V gives CDR1 SGHVS, CDR2 FQNEAQ. There are 17 residues in the CDR3. The DNA of the CDR3 is TGTGCCAGCAGCGCCGGGACTAGCGGGGGACACACAGATACGCAGTATTTT. Its protein is CASSAGTSGGHTDTQYF.

The count of this clone is one. The V gene is TRBV30, the J gene TRBJ1-2; 9 positions match TRBD1. The CDR3 sequence is 14 residues long. Germline values: CDR1 GTSNPN, CDR2 SVGIG (reference sequence). With V trimmed by 4 bases and J by 5 bases, 8 bases remained unmatched. The CDR3 reads CAWTPGQGKYGYTF. Written as DNA, the CDR3 is TGTGCCTGGACCCCGGGACAGGGTAAATATGGCTACACCTTC.

This clone has just one count. V gene TRBV5-6 combines with J gene TRBJ2-4; 7 bases line up with TRBD2. Unmatched junction bases numbered 6, after V lost 1 base and J lost 8 bases. Germline-derived CDR1 and CDR2 are SGHDT and YYEEEE. CDR3 length: 14 amino acids. CDR3 in amino acids: CASSLWGGRDIQYF. The CDR3 DNA reads as TGTGCCAGCAGCTTGTGGGGAGGGAGGGACATTCAGTACTTC.

The V and J genes are TRBV28 and TRBJ1-1; D unresolved. Trimming shortened V by 8 bases and J by 1 base, and 11 bases separated the two germline ends. Looked up from germline, CDR1 is MDHEN and CDR2 is SYDVKM. The length of the CDR3 is 13 residues. CDR3 region: CASVSWQNTEAFF. The CDR3 region has the DNA TGTGCCAGCGTCTCCTGGCAGAACACTGAAGCTTTCTTT.

In the case of this clone: The DNA is left out, because the CDR3 cannot be placed on it with certainty; the CDR3 is given as TCRdb lists it. J is TRBJ2-1 and V is TRBV7-5; the table names TRBD1, a call not compared with the DNA. TRBV7-5 is a pseudogene locus. With termini counted, the CDR3 has 15 amino acids. The CDR3 reads CARSFGQGISNEQFF.

The count of this clone is one. The V gene is TRBV30, the J gene TRBJ2-7; 8 nucleotides align to TRBD1. The V gene end was trimmed by 6 bases and the J gene end by 3 bases; junction bases not matched to a gene: 10. Per germline, CDR1 GTSNPN and CDR2 SVGIG (reference sequence). The CDR3 contains 14 residues. CDR3 in DNA: TGTGCCTGCTCGCTTCCCGGGACAGGCTACGAGCAGTACTTC. This encodes CACSLPGTGYEQYF.